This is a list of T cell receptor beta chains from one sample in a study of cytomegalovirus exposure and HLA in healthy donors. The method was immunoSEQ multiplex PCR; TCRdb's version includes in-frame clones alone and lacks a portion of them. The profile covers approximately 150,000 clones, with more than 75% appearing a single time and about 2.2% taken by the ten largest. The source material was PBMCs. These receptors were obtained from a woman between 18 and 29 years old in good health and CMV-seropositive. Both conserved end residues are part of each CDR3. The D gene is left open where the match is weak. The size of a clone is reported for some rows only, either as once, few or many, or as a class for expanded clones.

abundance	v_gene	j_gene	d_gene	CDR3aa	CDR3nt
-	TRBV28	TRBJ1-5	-	CASSPRFRVFSNQPQHF	TGTGCCAGCAGTCCTCGTTTCAGGGTGTTTAGCAATCAGCCCCAGCATTTT
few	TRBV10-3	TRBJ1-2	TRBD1	CASSETGLGYGYTF	TGTGCCAGCAGTGAGACAGGGTTGGGCTATGGCTACACCTTC
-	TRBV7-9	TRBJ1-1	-	CASSLFERTEAFF	TGTGCCAGCAGCTTATTCGAGCGGACTGAAGCTTTCTTT
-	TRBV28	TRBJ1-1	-	CASSSHRENTEAFF	TGTGCCAGCAGCTCCCATCGGGAGAACACTGAAGCTTTCTTT
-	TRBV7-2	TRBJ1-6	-	CASTQQGINNSPLHF	TGTGCCAGCACCCAACAGGGTATCAATAATTCACCCCTCCACTTT
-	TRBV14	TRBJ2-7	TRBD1	CASSPPDRDEQYF	TGTGCCAGCAGCCCCCCGGACAGGGACGAGCAGTACTTC
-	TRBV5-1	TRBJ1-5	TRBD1	CASSPQGAGQPQHF	TGCGCCAGCAGCCCACAGGGGGCAGGGCAGCCCCAGCATTTT
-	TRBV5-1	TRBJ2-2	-	CASSMVSNTGEPFF	TGCGCCAGCAGCATGGTCTCGAACACCGGGGAGCCGTTTTTT
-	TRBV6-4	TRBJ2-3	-	CASRTSPPGLDTQYF	TGTGCCAGCCGAACTAGCCCCCCGGGGTTGGATACGCAGTATTTT
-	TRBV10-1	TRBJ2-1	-	CASSEGVNEQFF	TGCGCCAGCAGTGAAGGGGTCAATGAGCAGTTCTTC
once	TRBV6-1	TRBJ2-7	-	CASIRVSQSYEQYF	TGTGCCAGTATACGGGTCTCCCAATCCTACGAGCAGTACTTC
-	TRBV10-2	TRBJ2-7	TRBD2	CASEAGSHEQYF	TGCGCCAGTGAAGCGGGGTCCCACGAGCAGTACTTC
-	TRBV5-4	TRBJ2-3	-	CASSSPGGTDTQYF	TGTGCCAGCAGCTCGCCGGGAGGCACAGATACGCAGTATTTT
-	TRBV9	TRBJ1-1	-	CASSVAGEMNTEAFF	TGTGCCAGCAGCGTAGCGGGAGAAATGAACACTGAAGCTTTCTTT
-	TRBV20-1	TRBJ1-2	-	CSASRVYGYTF	TGCAGTGCTAGCAGGGTCTATGGCTACACCTTC
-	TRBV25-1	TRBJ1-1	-	CASSGATGNTEAFF	TGTGCCAGCAGTGGGGCCACAGGGAACACTGAAGCTTTCTTT
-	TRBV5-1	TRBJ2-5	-	CASTSGLSSETQYF	TGCGCCAGCACCTCAGGACTCAGCTCGGAGACCCAGTACTTC
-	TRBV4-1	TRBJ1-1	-	CASSQAGRESYTEAFF	TGCGCCAGCAGCCAAGCGGGTCGGGAAAGCTACACTGAAGCTTTCTTT
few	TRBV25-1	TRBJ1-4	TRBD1	CASSATGGSANEKLFF	TGTGCCAGCAGTGCGACAGGGGGTTCGGCTAATGAAAAACTGTTTTTT
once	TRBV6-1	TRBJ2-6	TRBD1	CASSKGQGQPSGANVLTF	TGTGCCAGCAGTAAAGGACAGGGACAACCCTCTGGGGCCAACGTCCTGACTTTC
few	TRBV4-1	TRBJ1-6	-	CASSQIGLVRGNSPLHF	TGCGCCAGCAGCCAAATCGGATTAGTCAGGGGTAATTCACCCCTCCACTTT
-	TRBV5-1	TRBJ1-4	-	CASSSGMGEKLFF	TGCGCCAGCAGCTCCGGGATGGGTGAAAAACTGTTTTTT
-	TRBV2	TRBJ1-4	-	CASSESGGHGEKLFF	TGTGCCAGCAGTGAATCCGGGGGGCACGGTGAAAAACTGTTTTTT
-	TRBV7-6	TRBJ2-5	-	CASSIQETQYF	TGTGCCAGCAGTATTCAAGAGACCCAGTACTTC
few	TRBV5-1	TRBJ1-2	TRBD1	CASSLRGDRGYTF	TGCGCCAGCAGCTTGAGAGGGGACAGAGGCTACACCTTC
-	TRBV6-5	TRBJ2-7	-	CASSYSPRGRYEQYF	TGTGCCAGCAGTTACTCGCCCAGGGGCAGGTACGAGCAGTACTTC